Listed here is a single T cell receptor beta chain. Cohorts were assigned according to the clinical history that participants reported. This sample is drawn from a study of blood T cell repertoires in COVID-19. The overall study: Recovery among Cohort 3 donors was established by two negative PCRs, clearance, or symptom resolution. The origin of the acute and convalescent COVID-19 samples was the United States, Italy and Spain.

How the authors handled the data: Quantification of nucleated cells was approximated via reference gene primer amplification. Sequencing used immunoSEQ multiplex PCR; TCRdb keeps in-frame clones, though not all of them. The V and J calls and clone size come from that table; D and trimming were worked out from the DNA. The sample has 350,000 to 450,000 clones, approximately 87% seen once; the top ten hold 1.5% to 2.5%. The source is a man aged 35 to 55 in a cohort exposed to, infected with or recovered from COVID-19 (not recorded which). Sequencing was done on a sample of PBMCs or T cells enriched from blood (not recorded which).

The DNA for the CDR3 is TGTGCCATCGGACAGGGGGCGGTTACCGGGGAGCTGTTTTTT. This gives the protein CAIGQGAVTGELFF. The gene calls are TRBV10-3 and TRBJ2-2; 11 bases map to TRBD1. The germline V gene has CDR1 ENHRY and CDR2 SYGVKD. CDR3 length: 14 residues. V shed 8 bases, J shed 5 bases, and the junction held 4 bases outside the gene matches.